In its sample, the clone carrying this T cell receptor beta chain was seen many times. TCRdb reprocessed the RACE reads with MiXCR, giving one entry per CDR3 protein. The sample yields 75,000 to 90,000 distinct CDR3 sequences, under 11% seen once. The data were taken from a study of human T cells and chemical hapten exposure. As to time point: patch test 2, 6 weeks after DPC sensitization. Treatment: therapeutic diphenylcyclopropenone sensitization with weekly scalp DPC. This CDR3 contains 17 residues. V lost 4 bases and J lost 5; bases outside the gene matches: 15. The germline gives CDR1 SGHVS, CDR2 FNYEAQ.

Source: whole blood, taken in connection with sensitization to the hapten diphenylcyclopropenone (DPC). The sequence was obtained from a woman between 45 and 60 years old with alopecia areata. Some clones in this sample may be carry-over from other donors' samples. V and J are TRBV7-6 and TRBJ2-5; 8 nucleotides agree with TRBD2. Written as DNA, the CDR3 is TGTGCCAGCAGCTCAGCGGGGGAGTGGATTCGCGTTGAGACCCAGTACTTC. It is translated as CASSSAGEWIRVETQYF.